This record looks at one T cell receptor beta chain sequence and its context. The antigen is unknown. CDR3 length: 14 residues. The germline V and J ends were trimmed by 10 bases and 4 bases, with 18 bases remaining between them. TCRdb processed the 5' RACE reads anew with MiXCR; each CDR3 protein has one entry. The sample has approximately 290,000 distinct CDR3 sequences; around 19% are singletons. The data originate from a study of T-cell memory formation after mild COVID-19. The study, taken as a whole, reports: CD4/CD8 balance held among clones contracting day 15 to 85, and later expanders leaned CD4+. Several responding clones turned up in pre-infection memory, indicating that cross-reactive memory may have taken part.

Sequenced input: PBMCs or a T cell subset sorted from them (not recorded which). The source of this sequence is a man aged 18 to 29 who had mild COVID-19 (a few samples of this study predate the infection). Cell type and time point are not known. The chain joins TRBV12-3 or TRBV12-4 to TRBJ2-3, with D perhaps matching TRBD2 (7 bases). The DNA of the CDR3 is TGTGCCAACTCGCGCGGCGGGGGCTCAGATACGCAGTATTTT. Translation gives CANSRGGGSDTQYF.